Following are 24 T cell receptor beta chains from one sample sequenced in a study of T cells in Graves' hyperthyroidism and ophthalmopathy. The CDR3 regions of TCR beta were amplified from RNA transcripts. The TCR CDR3 was amplified in a first-round RT-PCR using the HTBI primer set. Each CDR3 protein is one row after TCRdb ran MiXCR on the multiplex PCR reads. The data show more than 550,000 distinct CDR3 sequences, with roughly 17% seen just once and around 15% held by the top ten. Sequencing used blood. The receptor source for this set is a man in his fifties or sixties with Graves' hyperthyroidism.

In this sample, this clonotype turned up a few times. The chain is built from TRBV7-9 and TRBJ1-1; no clear D. Deletions cut 2 bases from V and 0 bases from J, with 10 bases between. The CDR3 consists of 15 residues. The germline V gene encodes CDR1 SEHNR and CDR2 FQNEAQ (reference sequence). CDR3 DNA: TGTGCCAGCAGCTTAACAACCGGATTGAACACTGAAGCTTTCTTT. Translated, it gives CASSLTTGLNTEAFF.

This clonotype was found many times. This sequence joins TRBV20-1 and TRBJ2-1, with TRBD2 matching over 12 bases. This CDR3 has 16 residues. Germline lookup yields CDR1 DFQATT and CDR2 SNEGSKA (reference sequence). CDR3 residues: CSTYKLAGGSYNEQFF. CDR3 nucleotides: TGCAGCACTTACAAACTAGCGGGAGGATCCTACAATGAGCAGTTCTTC.

The sample holds many counts of this clonotype. This sequence joins TRBV12-3 or TRBV12-4 and TRBJ2-5, with 9 bases fitting TRBD2. The V and J ends lost 3 bases and 5 bases, in that order; junction bases with no gene match: 31. The CDR3 has 23 amino acids. The DNA for the CDR3 is TGTGCCAGCAGTTTCCGCCCGAAGTTTCGGTTTTCCCTAGCGGGATTTCATTTTGAGACCCAGTACTTC. Amino acid sequence: CASSFRPKFRFSLAGFHFETQYF.

There are many counts of this clonotype. This chain links TRBV20-1 with TRBJ2-1; 8 bases align to TRBD2. Germline V gene sequence: CDR1 DFQATT, CDR2 SNEGSKA (reference sequence). The CDR3 is made up of 14 amino acids. Unmatched junction bases numbered 3, after V lost 5 bases and J lost 0 bases. As DNA, the CDR3 is TGCAGTGCTTATAGCGGGAACTCCTACAATGAGCAGTTCTTC. This encodes CSAYSGNSYNEQFF.

This clonotype has ten or more counts. This rearrangement joins TRBV5-1 to TRBJ2-2; D ambiguous. Germline loops: CDR1 SGHRS, CDR2 YFSETQ. This CDR3 has 16 amino acids. Trimming took off 2 bases at V and 6 bases at J, with 17 bases between the two ends. The CDR3 loop is CASSFRSGRMAGELFF. CDR3 nucleotide sequence: TGCGCCAGCAGCTTTAGAAGTGGTCGTATGGCCGGGGAGCTGTTTTTT.

In this sample, this clonotype turned up many times. The rearrangement joins TRBV2 to TRBJ2-7; the D is unclear. The length of the CDR3 is 13 residues. With 5 bases removed from V and 3 bases from J, the gap between germline ends came to 11 bases. The germline gives CDR1 SNHLY, CDR2 FYNNEI. The chain's CDR3 is CASSPTTDYEQYF. DNA of the CDR3: TGTGCCAGCAGTCCAACGACCGACTACGAGCAGTACTTC.

This clonotype was found a few times. V gene TRBV13 combines with J gene TRBJ1-1; 11 bases line up with TRBD1. Germline loops: CDR1 PRHDT, CDR2 FYEKMQ (reference sequence). The CDR3 runs to 14 residues. The junction had 5 bases not matched to a gene; V was cut back by 5 bases and J by 6 bases. The CDR3 loop is CASSNPGQGAEAFF. The CDR3, as DNA: TGTGCCAGCAGCAACCCGGGACAGGGGGCTGAAGCTTTCTTT.

The count of this clonotype is one. The V call is TRBV7-9, the J call TRBJ1-1; TRBD1 might be the D (6 bases). Germline V gene lookup returns CDR1 SEHNR and CDR2 FQNEAQ (reference sequence). The V end lost 5 bases, the J end lost 1 base, and 17 bases lay between the germline ends. This CDR3 is 16 amino acids long. CDR3 sequence reads: CASSPNPRQENTEAFF. DNA of the CDR3: TGTGCCAGCAGCCCTAACCCGCGACAGGAGAACACTGAAGCTTTCTTT.

There are many counts of this clonotype. This chain links TRBV12-3 or TRBV12-4 with TRBJ2-3; 7 nucleotides line up with TRBD1. V was clipped by 7 bases and J by 4 bases; unmatched bases: 8. The CDR3 has 14 amino acids. CDR3 nucleotides: TGTGCCAGCACCGTGACAGGGCCCTCAGATACGCAGTATTTT. The encoded protein is CASTVTGPSDTQYF.

This clonotype was detected many times. The chain employs TRBV7-3 and TRBJ2-1; 13 nucleotides align to TRBD2. After removal of 1 base from V and 7 bases from J, the junction contained 4 bases not matched to a gene. Germline CDR1 SGHTA, CDR2 FQGTGA. The CDR3 extends over 16 amino acids. The CDR3 DNA is TGTGCCAGCAGCTTAAGATGGACTAGCGGGAGTAATGAGCAGTTCTTC. It translates to CASSLRWTSGSNEQFF.

This clonotype was observed many times. The rearrangement links TRBV6-5 to TRBJ2-1; 9 positions match TRBD2. V lost 0 bases and J lost 4; bases outside the gene matches: 4. The CDR3 runs to 16 residues. Germline V gene data show CDR1 as MNHEY and CDR2 as SVGAGI. CDR3 nucleotide sequence: TGTGCCAGCAGTTACTCGAAGCGGGAGGTTTACAATGAGCAGTTCTTC. Amino acids: CASSYSKREVYNEQFF.

With regard to this clonotype: A much larger clone lies one base from this, so it may be a read error. The rearrangement uses TRBV15 and TRBJ1-4, with a possible D match to TRBD1 (5 bases). The V end lost 6 bases, the J end lost 8 bases, and 7 bases lay between the germline ends. CDR3 length equals 11 residues. Germline V gene data show CDR1 as LNHNV and CDR2 as YYDKDF (reference sequence). DNA for the CDR3: TGTGCCACCAGGAGGGACGAAAAACTGTTTTTT. This codes for CATRRDEKLFF.

The chain couples TRBV6-1 to TRBJ1-5; the D is unclear. The ends were cut back, 2 bases at V and 4 bases at J, with 15 bases in the middle. The CDR3 is 16 residues long. Germline lookup yields CDR1 MNHNS and CDR2 SASEGT. The CDR3 DNA reads TGTGCCAGCAGTGAATTATTCACCCAAGGAAATCAGCCCCAGCATTTT. It specifies CASSELFTQGNQPQHF.

This clonotype was counted between two and nine times. A read error is possible here, since a much larger clone lies one base away. The V and J genes are TRBV28 and TRBJ2-7; D assignment may be TRBD1 or TRBD2 (5 bases each). This CDR3 is 16 amino acids long. Looked up from germline, CDR1 is MDHEN and CDR2 is SYDVKM. Trimming took 4 bases from V and 5 from J, leaving 21 bases between them. The CDR3 loop is CASSSRDGDTEHEQYF. Written as DNA, the CDR3 is TGTGCCAGCAGTTCTCGGGACGGGGATACTGAACACGAGCAGTACTTC.

The table lists this clonotype with many counts. This chain links TRBV7-9 with TRBJ2-1; no clear D gene. Germline CDR1 reads SEHNR; CDR2 reads FQNEAQ (reference sequence). CDR3 length: 14 amino acids. V dropped 5 bases and J dropped 8 bases, with 16 bases sitting between them. The CDR3 loop is CASSPLGPYDEQFF. Written as DNA, the CDR3 is TGTGCCAGCAGCCCTCTCGGCCCTTACGATGAGCAGTTCTTC.

The V gene is TRBV24-1, the J gene TRBJ2-2; D unresolved. CDR3 length equals 14 residues. V was pared by 2 bases and J by 1 base, with 4 bases between. CDR1 is KGHDR and CDR2 is SFDVKD in the germline V gene. CDR3 coding DNA: TGTGCCACCAGTGATTACAAGAACACCGGGGAGCTGTTTTTT. Its translation is CATSDYKNTGELFF.

On this clonotype itself: One junction end disagrees with the germline gene, perhaps due to a read error. The rearrangement joins TRBV7-8 to TRBJ2-5, with TRBD2 as a possible D gene (6 bases). The V gene's germline CDR1 is SGHVS and CDR2 FQNEAQ. The CDR3 is made up of 14 amino acids. The CDR3 DNA is TGTACCAGCACTTCCTTTCGGGGGATCGAGACCCAGTACTTC. It translates to CTSTSFRGIETQYF.

The chain recombines TRBV27 with TRBJ2-1, with D perhaps matching TRBD1 or TRBD2 (5 bases each). Per germline, CDR1 MNHEY and CDR2 SMNVEV (reference sequence). Trimming left V 4 bases short and J 6 bases short, with 13 bases between. The CDR3 has 14 residues. The CDR3 DNA sequence: TGTGCCAGCAGTTCCTTCGGGGACCCCAATGAGCAGTTCTTC. This encodes CASSSFGDPNEQFF.

V gene TRBV28 combines with J gene TRBJ2-1; no definite D call. CDR3 length: 16 residues. The germline V gene encodes CDR1 MDHEN and CDR2 SYDVKM. The V end lost 2 bases, the J end lost 1 base, and 12 bases lay between the germline ends. The CDR3 is CASSLTDPNSYNEQFF. CDR3 sequence (DNA): TGTGCCAGCAGTTTAACGGATCCGAATTCCTACAATGAGCAGTTCTTC.

This chain joins TRBV11-2 and TRBJ2-1; perhaps TRBD2 as D (6 bases). This CDR3 is 17 amino acids long. Trimming cost V 0 bases and J 3 bases, with 15 bases left between them. Germline-derived CDR1 and CDR2 are SGHAT and FQNNGV. The CDR3: CASSLDWGGDHYNEQFF. CDR3 sequence (DNA): TGTGCCAGCAGCTTAGACTGGGGCGGGGACCACTACAATGAGCAGTTCTTC.

This clonotype occurred many times. CDR3 sequence reads: CASMSGTGYGEQYF. CDR3 nucleotides: TGTGCCAGCATGTCCGGGACAGGATATGGCGAGCAGTACTTC. This chain joins TRBV12-3 or TRBV12-4 and TRBJ2-7; 8 positions agree with TRBD1. The CDR3 spans 14 residues. V shed 7 bases, J shed 6 bases, and the junction held 11 bases outside the gene matches.

This clonotype has a single count. V gene TRBV6-1 combines with J gene TRBJ2-6; D uncertain. Per the germline V gene, CDR1 is MNHNS and CDR2 is SASEGT. This CDR3 has 15 amino acids. V was clipped by 8 bases and J by 0 bases, with 11 bases between them. The DNA for the CDR3 is TGTGCCAGCCATATTTCCCTCTCTGGGGCCAACGTCCTGACTTTC. It specifies CASHISLSGANVLTF.

In this sample, this clonotype turned up many times. V gene TRBV11-3 combines with J gene TRBJ2-7; D might be TRBD2 (5 bases). This CDR3 comprises 15 residues. V gave up 0 bases and J gave up 0 bases, with 9 bases separating them. In germline, CDR1 is SGHNT, CDR2 YENEEA. CDR3 in DNA: TGTGCCAGCAGCTTAGATCGGGAAAGCTCCTACGAGCAGTACTTC. Its translation is CASSLDRESSYEQYF.

This chain joins TRBV4-3 and TRBJ2-3; D is unresolved. V shed 0 bases and J shed 7 bases, with 14 bases lying between them. The CDR3 loop spans 15 amino acids. CDR1 LGHNA and CDR2 YSLEER come from the germline V gene. DNA of the CDR3: TGCGCCAGCAGCCAAGACTGGCAATTAGCTAATACGCAGTATTTT. The encoded protein is CASSQDWQLANTQYF.